The present TCR beta chain was sequenced within a study of cytomegalovirus exposure and HLA in healthy donors. Study conclusions and caveats: Judged likely to be a sequencing artifact was a cluster of highly shared sequence variants. About 87% or about 30% of the time was how often most TCR beta V segments were productive, according to an earlier analysis.

This clone has more than one count but fewer than ten. The antigen is unknown. It was with 60 Vbeta and 13 Jbeta primers that the PCR ran. TCRdb's copy holds only in-frame clones and misses some; the assay was immunoSEQ multiplex PCR. This table holds 170,000 or so clones, approximately 84% found once. The germline gives CDR1 LGHNA, CDR2 YSLEER. This CDR3 region has 15 residues. With 3 bases clipped from V and 2 bases from J, the junction kept 3 bases outside the gene matches. J is TRBJ1-3 and V is TRBV4-3; 8 nucleotides line up with TRBD1. The sample comprised PBMCs. The TCR comes from a male donor in good health and CMV-seropositive. The CDR3 DNA follows: TGCGCCAGCAGCCAGGACAGGGCCGCTGGAAACACCATATATTTT. Amino acids: CASSQDRAAGNTIYF.